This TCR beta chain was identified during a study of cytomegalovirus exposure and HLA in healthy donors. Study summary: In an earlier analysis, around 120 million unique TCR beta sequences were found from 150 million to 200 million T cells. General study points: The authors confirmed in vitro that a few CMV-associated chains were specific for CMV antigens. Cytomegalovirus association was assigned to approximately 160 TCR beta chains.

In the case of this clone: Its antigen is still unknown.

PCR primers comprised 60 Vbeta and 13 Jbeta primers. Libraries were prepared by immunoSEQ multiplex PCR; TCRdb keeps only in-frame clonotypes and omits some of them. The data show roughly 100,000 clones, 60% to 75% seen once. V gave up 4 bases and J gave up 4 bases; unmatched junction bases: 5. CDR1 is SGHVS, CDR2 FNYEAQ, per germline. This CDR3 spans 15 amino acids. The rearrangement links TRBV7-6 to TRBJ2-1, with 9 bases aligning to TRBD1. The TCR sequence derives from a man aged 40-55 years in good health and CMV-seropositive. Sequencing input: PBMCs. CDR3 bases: TGTGCCAGCAGCTCGACAGGGGGTCCATACAATGAGCAGTTCTTC. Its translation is CASSSTGGPYNEQFF.